Given below is one T cell receptor beta chain in context. Here immunoSEQ multiplex PCR was the method, and the copy in TCRdb shows in-frame clones only, minus some. The sample lists under 200,000 clones; around four fifths were seen once. The data are from a study of blood T cell repertoires in COVID-19. The CDR3 has 14 amino acids. The germline gives CDR1 SNHLY, CDR2 FYNNEI. The ends lost 4 bases at V and 8 bases at J; junction bases unmatched: 5. V gene TRBV2 combines with J gene TRBJ1-5, with 10 nucleotides matching TRBD1. Sequenced material: peripheral blood. This receptor was obtained from a man between 70 and 80 years old with active or convalescent COVID-19. DNA for the CDR3: TGTGCCAGCAGTGTGGACAGGGGGGGAGAGCCCCAGCATTTT. This codes for CASSVDRGGEPQHF.